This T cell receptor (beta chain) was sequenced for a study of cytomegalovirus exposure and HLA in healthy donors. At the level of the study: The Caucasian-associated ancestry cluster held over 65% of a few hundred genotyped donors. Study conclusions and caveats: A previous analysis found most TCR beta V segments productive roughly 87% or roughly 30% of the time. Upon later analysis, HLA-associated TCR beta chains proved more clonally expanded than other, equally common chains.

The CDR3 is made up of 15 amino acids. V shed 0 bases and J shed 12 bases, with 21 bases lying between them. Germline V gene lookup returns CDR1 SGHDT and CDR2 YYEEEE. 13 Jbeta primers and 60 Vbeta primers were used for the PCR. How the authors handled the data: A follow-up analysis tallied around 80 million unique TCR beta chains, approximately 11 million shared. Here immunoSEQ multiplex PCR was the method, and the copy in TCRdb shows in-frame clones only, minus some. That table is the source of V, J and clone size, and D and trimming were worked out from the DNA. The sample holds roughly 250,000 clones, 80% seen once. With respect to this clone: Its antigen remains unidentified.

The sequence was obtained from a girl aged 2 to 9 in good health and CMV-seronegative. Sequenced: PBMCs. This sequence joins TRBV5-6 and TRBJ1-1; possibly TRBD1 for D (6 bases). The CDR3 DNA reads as TGTGCCAGCAGCTTGGTTAGCTGGGACATACGATTGACTTTCTTT. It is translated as CASSLVSWDIRLTFF.